This T cell receptor beta chain originates from a study of regulatory T cells in long-lasting Graves disease (dated by TCRdb to the early 2020s). Regarding the research as a whole: Antithyroid drugs had been taken for less than 3 months by newly diagnosed Graves' disease patients. This study used TCR sequencing and RNA sequencing of peripheral blood to compare persistent Graves' disease patients against newly diagnosed Graves' disease patients. A total of approximately 35 samples were covered by TCR sequencing, comprising some 13 persistent and around 20 newly diagnosed Graves' disease patients. The study was registered as a clinical trial and conducted in China. Beyond this particular receptor, the publication reports: Persistent Graves' disease patients showed lower TCR Shannon entropy and fewer highly expanded clones than newly diagnosed patients, suggesting clonal expansion. Sequencing and analysis were limited to the TCR beta chain. Patients with persistent disease shared more public clonotypes (fewer than 3,000) than newly diagnosed patients did (966). Peripheral blood alone was examined, since thyroid tissue, which constituted the primary lesion, could not be accessed. The authors noted that the small sample size was a limitation that may lower accuracy. Preferential use of TRBV28, TRBJ1-2 and TRBJ2-5 was observed in persistent disease, whereas TRBV20-1 and TRBJ2-1 were favored in newly diagnosed disease.

This clonotype was counted at least ten times. Its cognate antigen has yet to be identified. Nothing much larger sits one base from this clone, and base qualities are not available. The sample's time point label, decoded: newly diagnosed GD, antithyroid drugs for less than 3 months. For both TCR sequencing and RNA sequencing, RNA was extracted from PBMCs using TRIzol. Graves' disease was diagnosed according to American Thyroid Association guidelines. Patients were recruited from an endocrinology department in Xi'an, China. From each patient, about 9.7 milliliters of peripheral blood was collected into an EDTA anticoagulant tube. PBMCs were isolated by Ficoll Paque Plus density gradient separation without further T cell sorting. An Agilent 2100 Bioanalyzer and agarose gel were used to check RNA quality, and a NanoDrop 2000 was used to measure RNA concentration. The library was produced with multiplex PCR. These reads were obtained on an Illumina HiSeq 4000. TCR beta libraries were built with iRepertoire HTBI primers and Arm-PCR amplification of CDR3 regions. Before sequencing, the PCR products went through gel purification. Regarding the original processing steps: Across samples, 60 to 70 TRBV and 12 to 15 TRBJ segments were identified and used for gene usage analysis of CDR3 amino acid clonotypes. COPE and FqMerger were used to merge the filtered high-quality paired reads into contigs. BLAST was used to align contigs to IMGT TRBV, TRBD and TRBJ reference genes, with CDR3 defined following IMGT. Highly expanded clones were defined as clonotypes with a frequency above 0.1%. Shannon entropy served as the measure of repertoire diversity, while the Gini coefficient captured V-J evenness. A clonotype found in more than one individual was treated as public. The public sequencing data were trimmed at Q25 with fastp and processed into clonotypes with MiXCR by TCRdb, which kept only in-frame beta chains. Duplicate CDR3 protein sequences are folded into a single record with the most common DNA and genes. The V and J calls and clone size come from TCRdb's table, not from the authors' own analysis. Recorded for this sample are 400,000 to 550,000 distinct CDR3 sequences; 16% of them occurred a single time. Around a tenth of the sample goes to the ten largest clones.

V loses 3 bases, J loses 5 bases, and the germline ends lie 16 bases apart. Measured from the cysteine to the phenylalanine, the CDR3 is 15 residues long. Only CDR3 DNA is held: 45 bases, read in frame from base 1. From the germline V gene, CDR1 is MDHEN and CDR2 is SYDVKM. This same sample was also taken into another study, of T cells in Graves' hyperthyroidism and ophthalmopathy. Per that second paper: A patient counted as having stable Graves' hyperthyroidism if no progression to ophthalmopathy occurred over 18 months of follow-up. Hyperthyroidism patients were newly diagnosed, had a disease duration of under 2 months, and were aged 18 to 65 years. Patients with uncontrolled infections, other autoimmune diseases, pregnancy or lactation were excluded. Diagnoses relied on clinical symptoms, serum thyroxine and TRAb, thyroid ultrasound and orbital computed tomography. The first round of RT-PCR for the TCR CDR3 was performed with the HTBI primer set and the Qiagen OneStep RT-PCR kit. Most expanded thyroid clonotypes (frequency above 0.001) were also detected in blood, a finding suggesting that blood repertoires may reflect thyroid immune responses. Ophthalmopathy was separated from stable hyperthyroidism by a 13 V-J signature model, with 87.88% sensitivity and about 81% specificity obtained in cross-validation and 80%/75% obtained in testing. In validation, the model predicted progression to ophthalmopathy with 55% to 71% sensitivity and roughly 75% specificity, a median of 6.5 months before onset. A discovery cohort of fewer than 110 patients, approximately 45 with Graves' ophthalmopathy and 55 to 65 with stable Graves' hyperthyroidism, was used to find distinguishing TCR V-J signatures. Whether ophthalmopathy could be predicted prospectively was tested in an independent validation cohort made up of about 18 hyperthyroidism patients plus 17 patients who later progressed to ophthalmopathy. The roughly 91 discovery patients were randomly divided into training and test sets at a 7:3 ratio. The study also compared thyroid tissue and blood T-cell repertoires from roughly six Graves' hyperthyroidism patients. After blood sampling, hyperthyroidism patients were treated with methimazole at a starting dose of 30 mg daily, and ophthalmopathy patients were treated with high-dose intravenous methylprednisolone. Libraries were constructed in a second round of multiplex PCR, after which size selection and purification were performed. Libraries were sequenced paired-end with 100 bp reads on an Illumina HiSeq2000. SOAPnuke was used to process the raw data, throwing out any read that contained adapters or uncalled bases, had a mean Phred below 15, or lacked an exact constant-primer or identifier match. High-quality paired reads were merged using COPE v1.2.5, and each unique nucleotide sequence was defined as a clonotype. MiTCR v1.1 was used to align clonotypes to the IMGT TRBV, TRBD and TRBJ reference segments. The analysis included only V-J combinations with a frequency above 0.0001, which together covered approximately 99% of the repertoires. A TCS score was defined as the ratio of F50 (clonal expansion) to E x V (chaos), with BLOSUM62-based TCRdist applied between CDR3 peptides within each V-J. Welch's t-statistics and random forest reduced around 520 V-J features to about 12, which were used in a naive Bayes classifier (R e1071). No statistical method was used to fix the sample size in advance, and group allocation was not hidden from the investigators. According to the paper, TCR Vbeta CDR3 sequencing was carried out on 135 peripheral blood samples, which came from fewer than 50 ophthalmopathy, 75 to 80 hyperthyroidism and about 17 progressor patients.

Source: peripheral blood mononuclear cells (PBMCs), taken at new diagnosis, from a patient treated with antithyroid drugs. The V gene is TRBV28 and the J gene is TRBJ2-5, with the D gene possibly TRBD1 or TRBD2, each one fitting 5 bases. This clonotype originated in a woman in her 30s with Graves disease. Donor details come from another sample of the same person, matched by shared clones. In nucleotides, the sequence is TGTGCCAGCAGTTTCCGGGGCCCTGTGGGGGAGACCCAGTACTTC. Its protein is CASSFRGPVGETQYF.